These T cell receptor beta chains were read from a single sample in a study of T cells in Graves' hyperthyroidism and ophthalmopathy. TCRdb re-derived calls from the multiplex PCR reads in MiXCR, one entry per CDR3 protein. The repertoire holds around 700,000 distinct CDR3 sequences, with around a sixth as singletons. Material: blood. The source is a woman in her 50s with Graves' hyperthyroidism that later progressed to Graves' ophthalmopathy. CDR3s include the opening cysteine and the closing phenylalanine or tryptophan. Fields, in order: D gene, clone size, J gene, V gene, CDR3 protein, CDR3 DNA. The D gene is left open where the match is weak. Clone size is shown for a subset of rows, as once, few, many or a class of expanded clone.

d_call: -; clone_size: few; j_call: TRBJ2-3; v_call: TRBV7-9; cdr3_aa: CASSYRTVTDTQYF; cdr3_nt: TGTGCCAGCAGCTATAGGACAGTCACAGATACGCAGTATTTT
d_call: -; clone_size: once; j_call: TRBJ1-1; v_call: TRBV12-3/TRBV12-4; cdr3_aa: CASARGVNTEAFF; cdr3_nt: TGTGCCAGCGCCAGGGGAGTAAACACTGAAGCTTTCTTT
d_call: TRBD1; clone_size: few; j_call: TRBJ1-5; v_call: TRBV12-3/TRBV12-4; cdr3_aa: CASSLARTGTAQPQHF; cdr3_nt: TGTGCCAGCAGTTTAGCGCGGACAGGGACGGCTCAGCCCCAGCATTTT
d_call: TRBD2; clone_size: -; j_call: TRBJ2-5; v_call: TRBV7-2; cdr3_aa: CASSLVAGGWETQYF; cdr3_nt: TGTGCCAGCAGCTTAGTGGCGGGAGGGTGGGAGACCCAGTACTTC
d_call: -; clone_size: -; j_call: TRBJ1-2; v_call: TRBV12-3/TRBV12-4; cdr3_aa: CASSPSYSDNYGYTF; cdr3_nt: TGTGCCAGCAGCCCAAGTTACAGCGACAACTATGGCTACACCTTC
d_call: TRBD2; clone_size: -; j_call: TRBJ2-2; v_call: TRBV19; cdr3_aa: CASRPTGTSSTGELFF; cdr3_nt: TGTGCCAGTCGCCCAACCGGGACTAGCTCCACCGGGGAGCTGTTTTTT
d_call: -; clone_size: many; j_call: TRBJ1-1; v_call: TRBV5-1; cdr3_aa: CASSFSTGGTEAFF; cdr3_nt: TGTGCCAGCAGTTTCTCAACGGGAGGGACTGAAGCTTTCTTT
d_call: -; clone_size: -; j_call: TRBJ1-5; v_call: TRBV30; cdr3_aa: CAWSVGPDNQPQHF; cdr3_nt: TGTGCCTGGAGTGTAGGGCCAGACAATCAGCCCCAGCATTTT
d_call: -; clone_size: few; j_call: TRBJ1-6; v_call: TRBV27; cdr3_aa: CASSTGQEDSPLHF; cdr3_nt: TGTGCCAGCAGTACGGGGCAGGAGGATTCACCCCTCCACTTT
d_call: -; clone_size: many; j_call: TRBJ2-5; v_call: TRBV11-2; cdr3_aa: CASSLGALGETEETQYF; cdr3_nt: TGTGCCAGCAGCTTAGGTGCGTTGGGAGAAACGGAGGAGACCCAGTACTTC
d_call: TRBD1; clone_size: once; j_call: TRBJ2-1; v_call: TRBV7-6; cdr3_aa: CASSVGQEVVGEQFF; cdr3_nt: TGTGCCAGCAGCGTAGGACAGGAGGTGGTCGGGGAGCAGTTCTTC
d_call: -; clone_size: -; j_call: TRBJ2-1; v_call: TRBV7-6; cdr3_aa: CASSFPSGGSLTNEQFF; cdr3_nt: TGTGCCAGCAGCTTTCCTTCAGGAGGGTCGCTCACCAATGAGCAGTTCTTC
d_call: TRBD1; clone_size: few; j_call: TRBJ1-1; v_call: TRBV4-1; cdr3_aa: CASSQDPAGGTEAFF; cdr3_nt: TGCGCCAGCAGCCAAGATCCGGCAGGGGGCACTGAAGCTTTCTTT
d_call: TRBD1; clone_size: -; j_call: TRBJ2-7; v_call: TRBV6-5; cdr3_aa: CASRLRVPGQGLYEQYF; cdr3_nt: TGTGCCAGCAGGTTAAGAGTACCGGGACAGGGACTCTACGAGCAGTACTTC
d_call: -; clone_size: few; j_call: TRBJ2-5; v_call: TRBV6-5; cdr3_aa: CASSYSDETQYF; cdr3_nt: TGTGCCAGCAGTTACTCGGATGAGACCCAGTACTTC
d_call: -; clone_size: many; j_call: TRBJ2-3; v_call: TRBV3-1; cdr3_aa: CASSFGRGDTQYF; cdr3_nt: TGTGCCAGCAGCTTCGGACGGGGAGATACGCAGTATTTT
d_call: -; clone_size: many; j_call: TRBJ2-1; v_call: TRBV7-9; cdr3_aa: CASSSRSYNEQFF; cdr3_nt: TGTGCCAGCAGCTCTCGCAGCTACAATGAGCAGTTCTTC
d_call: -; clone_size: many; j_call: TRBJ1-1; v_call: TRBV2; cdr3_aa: CASSEEGNTEAFF; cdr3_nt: TGTGCCAGCAGTGAAGAAGGGAACACTGAAGCTTTCTTT
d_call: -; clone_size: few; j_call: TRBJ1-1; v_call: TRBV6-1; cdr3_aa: CAIQGGLTEAFF; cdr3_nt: TGTGCCATACAGGGAGGTCTCACTGAAGCTTTCTTT
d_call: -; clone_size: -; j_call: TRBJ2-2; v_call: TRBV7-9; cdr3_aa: CASSRPGLSTGELFF; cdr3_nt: TGTGCCAGCAGCAGACCGGGACTCTCGACCGGGGAGCTGTTTTTT
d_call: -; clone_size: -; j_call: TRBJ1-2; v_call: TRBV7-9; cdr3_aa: CASSLGPQDLGYGYTF; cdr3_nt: TGTGCCAGCAGCTTAGGCCCTCAGGATCTAGGCTATGGCTACACCTTC
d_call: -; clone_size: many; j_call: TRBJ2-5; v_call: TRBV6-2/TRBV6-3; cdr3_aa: CASSYGQETQYF; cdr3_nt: TGTGCCAGCAGTTACGGGCAAGAGACCCAGTACTTC
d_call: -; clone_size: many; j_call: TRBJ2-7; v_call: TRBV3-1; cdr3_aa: CASSQIRTSSYEQYF; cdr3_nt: TGTGCCAGCAGCCAAATCCGGACGTCCTCCTACGAGCAGTACTTC
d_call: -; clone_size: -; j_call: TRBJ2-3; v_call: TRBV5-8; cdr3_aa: CASSWQTGALGDTQYF; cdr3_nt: TGTGCCAGCAGCTGGCAGACAGGTGCCCTCGGAGATACGCAGTATTTT
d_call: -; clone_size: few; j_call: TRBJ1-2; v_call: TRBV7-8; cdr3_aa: CATANYGGGYTF; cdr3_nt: TGTGCCACCGCGAATTACGGTGGCGGCTACACCTTC
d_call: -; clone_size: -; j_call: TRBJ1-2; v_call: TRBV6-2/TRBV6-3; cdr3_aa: CASSFRNLGYGYTF; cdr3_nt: TGTGCCAGCAGTTTCAGGAACCTGGGATATGGCTACACCTTC
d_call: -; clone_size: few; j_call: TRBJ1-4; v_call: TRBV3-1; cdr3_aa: CASNGGTNEKLFF; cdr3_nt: TGTGCCAGCAATGGAGGAACTAATGAAAAACTGTTTTTT
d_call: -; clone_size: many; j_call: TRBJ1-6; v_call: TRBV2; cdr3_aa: CASSAARDNSPLHF; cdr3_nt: TGTGCCAGCAGTGCGGCCAGGGATAATTCACCCCTCCACTTT
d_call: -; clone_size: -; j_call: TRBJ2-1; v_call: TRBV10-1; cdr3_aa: CASSELSYTVNEQFF; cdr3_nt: TGCGCCAGCAGTGAGTTGAGCTATACCGTCAATGAGCAGTTCTTC
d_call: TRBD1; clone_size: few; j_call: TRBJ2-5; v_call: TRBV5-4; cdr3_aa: CASSFQTGRGETQYF; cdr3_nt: TGTGCCAGCAGCTTTCAGACAGGGAGAGGAGAGACCCAGTACTTC
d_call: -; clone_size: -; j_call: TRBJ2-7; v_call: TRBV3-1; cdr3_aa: CASSQGQMLYEQYF; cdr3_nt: TGTGCCAGCAGCCAAGGACAGATGTTGTACGAGCAGTACTTC
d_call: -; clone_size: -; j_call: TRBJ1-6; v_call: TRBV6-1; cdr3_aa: CAQPLKPPLHF; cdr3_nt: TGTGCCCAACCTTTGAAGCCACCCCTCCACTTT
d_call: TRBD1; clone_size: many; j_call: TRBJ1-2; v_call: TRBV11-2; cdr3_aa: CASSLGGTGRGYGYTF; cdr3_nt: TGTGCCAGCAGCTTAGGGGGGACAGGGAGAGGCTATGGCTACACCTTC
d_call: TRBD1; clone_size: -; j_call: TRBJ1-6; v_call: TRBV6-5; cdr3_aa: CASSYGTEINSPLHF; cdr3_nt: TGTGCCAGCAGTTACGGGACAGAAATCAATTCACCCCTCCACTTT
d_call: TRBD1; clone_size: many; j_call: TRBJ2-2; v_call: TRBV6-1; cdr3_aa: CASSDMGQSNTGELFF; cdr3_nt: TGTGCCAGCAGTGACATGGGACAGTCGAACACCGGGGAGCTGTTTTTT
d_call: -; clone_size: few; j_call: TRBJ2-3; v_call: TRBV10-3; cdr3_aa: CAISESMGPSSTDTQYF; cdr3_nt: TGTGCCATCAGTGAGTCTATGGGGCCCTCTAGCACAGATACGCAGTATTTT
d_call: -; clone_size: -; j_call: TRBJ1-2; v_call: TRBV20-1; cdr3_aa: CSARDDQNAYGYTF; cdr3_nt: TGCAGTGCTAGAGATGACCAAAACGCCTATGGCTACACCTTC
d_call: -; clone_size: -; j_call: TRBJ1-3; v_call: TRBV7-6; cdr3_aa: CASSRMGADTIYF; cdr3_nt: TGTGCCAGCAGCCGCATGGGGGCTGACACCATATATTTT
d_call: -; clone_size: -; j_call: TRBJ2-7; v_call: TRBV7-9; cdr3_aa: CASSPIGEQYF; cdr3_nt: TGTGCCAGCAGCCCTATAGGCGAGCAGTACTTC
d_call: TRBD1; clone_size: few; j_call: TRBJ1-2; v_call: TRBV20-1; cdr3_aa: CSVPGQGNGYTF; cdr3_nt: TGCAGTGTACCCGGACAGGGGAATGGCTACACCTTC
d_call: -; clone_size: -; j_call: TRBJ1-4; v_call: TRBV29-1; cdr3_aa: CSVPLGQYNEKLFF; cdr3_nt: TGCAGCGTCCCACTCGGGCAGTATAATGAAAAACTGTTTTTT
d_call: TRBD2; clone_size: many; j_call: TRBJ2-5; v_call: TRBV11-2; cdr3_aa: CASSLVWLAGEETQYF; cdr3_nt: TGTGCCAGCAGCTTAGTCTGGCTAGCGGGGGAAGAGACCCAGTACTTC
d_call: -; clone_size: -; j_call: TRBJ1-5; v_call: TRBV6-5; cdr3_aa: CASSTVGLASQPQHF; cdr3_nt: TGTGCCAGCAGTACCGTAGGGCTGGCATCTCAGCCCCAGCATTTT
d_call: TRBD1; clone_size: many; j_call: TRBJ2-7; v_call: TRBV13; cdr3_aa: CASSGDSDYEQYF; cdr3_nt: TGTGCCAGCAGCGGGGACAGCGACTACGAGCAGTACTTC
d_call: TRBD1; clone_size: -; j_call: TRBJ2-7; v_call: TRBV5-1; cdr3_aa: CASSRGQGAREQYF; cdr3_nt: TGCGCCAGCAGCCGGGGACAGGGGGCTCGCGAGCAGTACTTC
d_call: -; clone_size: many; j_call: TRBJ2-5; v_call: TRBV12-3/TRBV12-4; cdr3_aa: CASSQTEETQYF; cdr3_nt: TGTGCCAGCAGCCAGACAGAAGAGACCCAGTACTTC
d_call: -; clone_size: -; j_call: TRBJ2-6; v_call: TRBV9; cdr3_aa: CASSVVLGGTGANVLTF; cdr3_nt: TGTGCCAGCAGCGTAGTGTTAGGTGGTACTGGGGCCAACGTCCTGACTTTC
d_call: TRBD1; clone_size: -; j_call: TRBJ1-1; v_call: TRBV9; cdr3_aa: CASSVGFLAPDRGRDTEAFF; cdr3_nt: TGTGCCAGCAGCGTAGGGTTTTTGGCCCCGGACAGGGGGCGCGACACTGAAGCTTTCTTT
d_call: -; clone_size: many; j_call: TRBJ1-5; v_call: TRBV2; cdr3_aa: CASRSGFGNSNQPQHF; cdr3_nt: TGTGCCAGCAGATCTGGTTTCGGTAACAGCAATCAGCCCCAGCATTTT
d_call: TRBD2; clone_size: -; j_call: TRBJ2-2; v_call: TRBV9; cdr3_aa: CASSVGRWGGLNTGELFF; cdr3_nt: TGTGCCAGCAGCGTAGGCCGATGGGGGGGATTGAACACCGGGGAGCTGTTTTTT
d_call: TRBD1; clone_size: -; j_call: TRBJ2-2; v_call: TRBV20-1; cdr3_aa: CSAPGTANTGELFF; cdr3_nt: TGCAGTGCCCCAGGGACAGCGAACACCGGGGAGCTGTTTTTT
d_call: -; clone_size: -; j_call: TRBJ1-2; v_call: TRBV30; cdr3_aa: CAWSLGGGYTF; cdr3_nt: TGTGCCTGGAGCCTAGGGGGAGGCTACACCTTC
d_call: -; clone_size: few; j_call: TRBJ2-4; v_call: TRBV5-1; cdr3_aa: CASSQGQSGAFYQYF; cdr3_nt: TGCGCCAGCAGCCAAGGACAGTCCGGGGCATTTTATCAGTACTTC
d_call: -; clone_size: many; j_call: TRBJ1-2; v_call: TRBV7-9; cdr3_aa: CASSRSEGNWYGYTF; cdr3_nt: TGTGCCAGCAGCCGCTCCGAGGGGAATTGGTATGGCTACACCTTC
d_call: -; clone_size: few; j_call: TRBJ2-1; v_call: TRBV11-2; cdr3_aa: CASIYTGGPFYNEQFF; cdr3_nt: TGTGCCAGCATCTATACTGGGGGGCCGTTCTACAATGAGCAGTTCTTC